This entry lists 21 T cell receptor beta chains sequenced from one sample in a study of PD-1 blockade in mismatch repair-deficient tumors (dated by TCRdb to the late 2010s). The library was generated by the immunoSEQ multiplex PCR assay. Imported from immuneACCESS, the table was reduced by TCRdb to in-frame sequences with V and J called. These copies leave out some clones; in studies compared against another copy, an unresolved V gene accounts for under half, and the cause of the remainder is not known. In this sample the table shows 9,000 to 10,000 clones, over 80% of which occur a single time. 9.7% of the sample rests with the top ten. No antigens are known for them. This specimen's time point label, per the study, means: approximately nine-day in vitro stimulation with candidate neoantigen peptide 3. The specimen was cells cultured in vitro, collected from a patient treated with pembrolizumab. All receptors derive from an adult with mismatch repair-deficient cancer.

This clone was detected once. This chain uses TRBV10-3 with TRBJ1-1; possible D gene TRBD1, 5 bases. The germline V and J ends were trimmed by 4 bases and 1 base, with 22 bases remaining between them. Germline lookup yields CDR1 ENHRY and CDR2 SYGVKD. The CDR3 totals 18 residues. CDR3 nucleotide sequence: TGTGCCATCAGTGGGATCAAGGGGTTCGGCAGCCCGAACACTGAAGCTTTCTTT. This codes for CAISGIKGFGSPNTEAFF.

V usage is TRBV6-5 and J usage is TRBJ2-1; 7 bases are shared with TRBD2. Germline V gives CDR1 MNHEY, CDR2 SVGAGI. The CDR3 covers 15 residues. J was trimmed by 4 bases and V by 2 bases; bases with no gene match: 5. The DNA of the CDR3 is TGTGCCAGCAGTTACGTAGCGGGCAGATACAATGAGCAGTTCTTC. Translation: CASSYVAGRYNEQFF.

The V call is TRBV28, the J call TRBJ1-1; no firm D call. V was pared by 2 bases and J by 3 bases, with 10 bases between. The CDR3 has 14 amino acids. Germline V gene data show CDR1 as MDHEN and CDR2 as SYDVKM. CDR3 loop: CASSLRDQDTEAFF. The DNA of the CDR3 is TGTGCCAGCAGTTTACGGGATCAGGACACTGAAGCTTTCTTT.

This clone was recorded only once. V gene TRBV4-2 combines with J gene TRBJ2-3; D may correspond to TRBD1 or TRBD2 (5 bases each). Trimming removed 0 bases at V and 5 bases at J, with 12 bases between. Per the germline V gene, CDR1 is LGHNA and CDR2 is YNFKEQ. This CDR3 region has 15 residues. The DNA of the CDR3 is TGTGCCAGCAGCCAAGATTGGGGGTCAGTAGATACGCAGTATTTT. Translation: CASSQDWGSVDTQYF.

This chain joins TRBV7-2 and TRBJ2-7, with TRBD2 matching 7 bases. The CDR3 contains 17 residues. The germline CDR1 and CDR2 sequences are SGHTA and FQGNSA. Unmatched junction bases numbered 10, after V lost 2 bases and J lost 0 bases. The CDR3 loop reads CASSLSGTNYRSYEQYF. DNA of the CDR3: TGTGCCAGCAGCTTAAGTGGGACTAACTACCGCTCCTACGAGCAGTACTTC. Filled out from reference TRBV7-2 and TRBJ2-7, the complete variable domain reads GAGVSQSPSNKVTEKGKDVELRCDPISGHTALYWYRQSLGQGLEFLIYFQGNSAPDKSGLPSDRFSAERTGGSVSTLTIQRTQQEDSAVYLCASSLSGTNYRSYEQYFGPGTRLTVT.

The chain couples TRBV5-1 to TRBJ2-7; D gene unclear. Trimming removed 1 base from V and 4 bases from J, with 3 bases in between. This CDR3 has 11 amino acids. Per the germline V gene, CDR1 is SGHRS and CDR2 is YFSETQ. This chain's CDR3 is CASSLIYEQYF. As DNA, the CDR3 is TGCGCCAGCAGCTTGATTTACGAGCAGTACTTC.

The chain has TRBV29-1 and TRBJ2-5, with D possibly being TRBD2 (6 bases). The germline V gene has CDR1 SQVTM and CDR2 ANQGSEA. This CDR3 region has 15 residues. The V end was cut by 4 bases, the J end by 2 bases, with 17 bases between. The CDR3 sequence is CSVVYTGELQETQYF. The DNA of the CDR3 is TGCAGCGTTGTCTATACGGGAGAGTTACAAGAGACCCAGTACTTC.

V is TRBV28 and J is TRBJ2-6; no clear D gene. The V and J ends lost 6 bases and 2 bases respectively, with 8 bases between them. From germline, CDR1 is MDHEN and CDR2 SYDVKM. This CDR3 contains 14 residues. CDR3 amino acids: CASRRSAGANVLTF. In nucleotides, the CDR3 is TGTGCCAGCAGGAGGAGTGCTGGGGCCAACGTCCTGACTTTC. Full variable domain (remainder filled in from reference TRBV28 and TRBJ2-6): DVKVTQSSRYLVKRTGEKVFLECVQDMDHENMFWYRQDPGLGLRLIYFSYDVKMKEKGDIPEGYSVSREKKERFSLILESASTNQTSMYLCASRRSAGANVLTFGAGSRLTVL.

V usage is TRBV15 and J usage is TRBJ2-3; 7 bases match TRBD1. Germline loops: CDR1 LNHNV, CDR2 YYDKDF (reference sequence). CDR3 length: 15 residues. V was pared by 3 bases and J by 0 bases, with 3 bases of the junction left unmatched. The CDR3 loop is CATSRWGQSTDTQYF. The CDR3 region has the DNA TGTGCCACCAGCAGGTGGGGACAGAGCACAGATACGCAGTATTTT.

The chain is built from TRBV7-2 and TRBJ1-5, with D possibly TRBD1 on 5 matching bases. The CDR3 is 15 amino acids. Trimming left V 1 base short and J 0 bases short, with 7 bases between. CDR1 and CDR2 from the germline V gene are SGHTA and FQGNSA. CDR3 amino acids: CASSLDQGSNQPQHF. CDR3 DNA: TGTGCCAGCAGCTTAGATCAGGGTAGCAATCAGCCCCAGCATTTT.

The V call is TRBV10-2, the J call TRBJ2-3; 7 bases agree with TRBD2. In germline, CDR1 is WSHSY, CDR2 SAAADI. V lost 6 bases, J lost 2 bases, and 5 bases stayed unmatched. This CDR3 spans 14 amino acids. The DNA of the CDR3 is TGCGCCAGCAGACCGGGAGGAGACACAGATACGCAGTATTTT. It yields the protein CASRPGGDTDTQYF.

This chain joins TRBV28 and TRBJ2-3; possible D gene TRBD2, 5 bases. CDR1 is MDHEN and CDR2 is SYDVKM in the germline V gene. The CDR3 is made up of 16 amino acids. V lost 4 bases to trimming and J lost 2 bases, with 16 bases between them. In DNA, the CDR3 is TGTGCCAGCAGTTCGCCGGGGAGCGGCTACACAGATACGCAGTATTTT. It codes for CASSSPGSGYTDTQYF.

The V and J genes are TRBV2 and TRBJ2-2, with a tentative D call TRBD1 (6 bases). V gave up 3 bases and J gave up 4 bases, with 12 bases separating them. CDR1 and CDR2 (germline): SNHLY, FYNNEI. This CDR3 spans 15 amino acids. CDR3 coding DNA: TGTGCCAGCAGTGATACCAGGGGCAGCACCGGGGAGCTGTTTTTT. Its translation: CASSDTRGSTGELFF. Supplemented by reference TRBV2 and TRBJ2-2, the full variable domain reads EPEVTQTPSHQVTQMGQEVILRCVPISNHLYFYWYRQILGQKVEFLVSFYNNEISEKSEIFDDQFSVERPDGSNFTLKIRSTKLEDSAMYFCASSDTRGSTGELFFGEGSRLTVL.

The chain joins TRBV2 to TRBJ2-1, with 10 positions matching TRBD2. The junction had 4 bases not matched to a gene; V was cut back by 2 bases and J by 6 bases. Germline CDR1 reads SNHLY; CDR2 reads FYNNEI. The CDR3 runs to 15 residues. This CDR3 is CASSEQTSGFNEQFF. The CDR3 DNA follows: TGTGCCAGCAGTGAACAGACTAGCGGGTTCAATGAGCAGTTCTTC.

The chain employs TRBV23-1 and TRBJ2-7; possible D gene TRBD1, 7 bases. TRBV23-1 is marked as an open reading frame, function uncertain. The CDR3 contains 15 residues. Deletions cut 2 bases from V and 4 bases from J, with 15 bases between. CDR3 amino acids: CASSQIGQEGYEQYF. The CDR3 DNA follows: TGCGCCAGCAGTCAAATCGGACAGGAGGGGTACGAGCAGTACTTC.

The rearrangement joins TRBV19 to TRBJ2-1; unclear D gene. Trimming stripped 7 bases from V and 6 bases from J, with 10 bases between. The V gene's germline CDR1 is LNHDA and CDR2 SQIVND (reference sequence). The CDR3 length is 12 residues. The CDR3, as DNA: TGTGCCAGTAACGACCACGGCAATGAGCAGTTCTTC. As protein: CASNDHGNEQFF.

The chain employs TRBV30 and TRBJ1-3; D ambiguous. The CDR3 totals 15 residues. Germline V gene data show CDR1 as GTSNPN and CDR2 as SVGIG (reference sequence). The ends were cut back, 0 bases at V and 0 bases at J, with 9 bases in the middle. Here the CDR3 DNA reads TGTGCCTGGAGTGTGGAACAGCTCTCTGGAAACACCATATATTTT. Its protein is CAWSVEQLSGNTIYF. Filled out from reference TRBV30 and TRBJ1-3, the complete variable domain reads SQTIHQWPATLVQPVGSPLSLECTVEGTSNPNLYWYRQAAGRGLQLLFYSVGIGQISSEVPQNLSASRPQDRQFILSSKKLLLSDSGFYLCAWSVEQLSGNTIYFGEGSWLTVV.

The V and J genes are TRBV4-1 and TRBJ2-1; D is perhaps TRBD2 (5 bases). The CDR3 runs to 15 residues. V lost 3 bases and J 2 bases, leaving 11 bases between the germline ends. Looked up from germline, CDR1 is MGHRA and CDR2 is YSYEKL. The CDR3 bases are TGCGCCAGCAGCCACTTTGACTATCCCTACAATGAGCAGTTCTTC. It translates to CASSHFDYPYNEQFF.

CDR3 sequence reads: CASSAPSQGKETQYF. DNA for the CDR3: TGTGCCAGCAGCGCTCCTTCACAGGGGAAGGAGACCCAGTACTTC. J is TRBJ2-5 and V is TRBV5-4; 7 nucleotides align to TRBD1. Germline lookup yields CDR1 SGHNT and CDR2 YYREEE (reference sequence). The CDR3 consists of 15 residues. After removal of 4 bases from V and 5 bases from J, the junction contained 11 bases not matched to a gene.

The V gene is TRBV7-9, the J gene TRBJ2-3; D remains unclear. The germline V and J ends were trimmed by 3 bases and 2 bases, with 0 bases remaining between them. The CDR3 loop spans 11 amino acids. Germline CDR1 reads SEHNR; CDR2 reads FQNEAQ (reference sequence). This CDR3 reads CASSFTDTQYF. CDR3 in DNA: TGTGCCAGCAGCTTCACAGATACGCAGTATTTT.

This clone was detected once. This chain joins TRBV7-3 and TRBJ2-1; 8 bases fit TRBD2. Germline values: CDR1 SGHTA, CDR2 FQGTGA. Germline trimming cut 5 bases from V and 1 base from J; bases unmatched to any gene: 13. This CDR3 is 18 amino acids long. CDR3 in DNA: TGTGCCAGCAGCCCCACCCCCCGCAGCGGGAGTTCCTACAATGAGCAGTTCTTC. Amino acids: CASSPTPRSGSSYNEQFF.